Reported below is one T cell receptor beta chain. These data originate in a study of blood T cell repertoires in COVID-19. Sequencing was performed with immunoSEQ multiplex PCR; in TCRdb, only in-frame clones are kept and a portion is missing. The sample carries some 330,000 clones, roughly 90% recorded once. Trimming shortened V by 1 base and J by 4 bases, and 11 bases separated the two germline ends. Germline assignment: CDR1 LGHNA and CDR2 YNFKEQ. This CDR3 has 15 residues. V is TRBV4-2 and J is TRBJ2-1; weak D call: TRBD2 (5 bases). Sequenced sample: peripheral blood. The receptor comes from a woman between 50 and 59 years old with active or convalescent COVID-19. The CDR3 here is CASSQGAERYNEQFF. The CDR3, as DNA: TGTGCCAGCAGCCAAGGGGCAGAGCGGTACAATGAGCAGTTCTTC.